This is a list of T cell receptor beta chains from one sample in a study of T cell repertoires in cytomegalovirus infection. These receptors are not linked to any known antigen. TCRdb re-called the reads with MiXCR, one entry per CDR3 protein. The sample records approximately 600,000 distinct CDR3 sequences, roughly 43% being singletons. This material consisted of cultured PBMCs, taken from culture after CMV antigen stimulation. These TCRs come from a human donor in good health (CMV status not recorded). Some clones in this sample may be carry-over from other donors' samples. Both conserved end residues are part of each CDR3. Each record gives: J gene, D gene, V gene, clone size, CDR3 protein, CDR3 DNA. The D gene is left open where the match is weak. Clone size, where shown, is once, few, many, or a class for clones that have expanded.

TRBJ2-2 | . | TRBV6-5 | . | CASTRGEGTGELFF | TGTGCCAGCACAAGGGGAGAAGGCACCGGGGAGCTGTTTTTT
TRBJ2-1 | . | TRBV20-1 | once | CSAIGAGNRIYNEQFF | TGCAGTGCTATCGGGGCGGGGAACAGGATCTACAATGAGCAGTTCTTC
TRBJ1-3 | . | TRBV12-3/TRBV12-4 | . | CASTGGAGNTIYF | TGTGCCAGCACCGGCGGGGCCGGAAACACCATATATTTT
TRBJ2-1 | TRBD2 | TRBV20-1 | . | CSAIFSGGSYNEQFF | TGCAGTGCTATCTTCAGCGGGGGCTCCTACAATGAGCAGTTCTTC
TRBJ2-5 | . | TRBV7-6 | . | CASTIQGTQYF | TGTGCCAGCACCATCCAAGGGACCCAGTACTTC
TRBJ2-3 | . | TRBV7-6 | many | CASSPRLNLMDTQYF | TGTGCCAGCAGCCCGCGCCTAAACCTTATGGATACGCAGTATTTT
TRBJ2-5 | TRBD2 | TRBV7-2 | many | CASSSRTSGGWWLQETQYF | TGTGCCAGCAGCTCCCGGACTAGCGGGGGGTGGTGGCTGCAAGAGACCCAGTACTTC
TRBJ2-5 | . | TRBV28 | . | CASWSGAGVDQETQYF | TGTGCCAGCTGGTCGGGGGCGGGGGTAGACCAAGAGACCCAGTACTTC
TRBJ2-1 | . | TRBV11-3 | few | CASSERGAYNEQFF | TGTGCCAGCAGCGAGAGGGGCGCCTACAATGAGCAGTTCTTC
TRBJ2-7 | TRBD2 | TRBV7-4 | many | CASSYPWSGGLYEQYF | TGTGCCAGCAGCTATCCCTGGTCGGGGGGACTCTACGAGCAGTACTTC
TRBJ2-2 | TRBD2 | TRBV5-1 | . | CASRLSGAGTGELFF | TGCGCCAGCAGGCTATCTGGAGCGGGGACCGGGGAGCTGTTTTTT
TRBJ1-2 | . | TRBV6-5 | few | CASRVSENYGYTF | TGTGCCAGCAGGGTTTCGGAAAACTATGGCTACACCTTC
TRBJ2-3 | TRBD1 | TRBV5-3 | . | CARDHDRGFIDTDTQYF | TGTGCCAGAGATCACGACAGGGGGTTCATAGACACAGATACGCAGTATTTT
TRBJ1-2 | . | TRBV7-2 | many | CASSPPSDGNYGYTF | TGTGCCAGCAGCCCGCCCTCGGACGGGAACTATGGCTACACCTTC
TRBJ2-2 | . | TRBV5-1 | . | CASSPLPGLNTGELFF | TGCGCCAGCAGCCCTCTACCGGGCCTGAACACCGGGGAGCTGTTTTTT
TRBJ2-3 | TRBD2 | TRBV12-3/TRBV12-4 | . | CASSLRVAGGADTQYF | TGTGCCAGCAGTTTACGAGTAGCGGGGGGCGCGGATACGCAGTATTTT
TRBJ1-2 | . | TRBV7-2 | many | CASSLWGVDYGYTF | TGTGCCAGCAGCTTATGGGGTGTCGACTATGGCTACACCTTC
TRBJ2-3 | TRBD2 | TRBV4-2 | few | CASSQGPGTSGGNTDTQYF | TGTGCCAGCAGCCAAGGACCCGGGACTAGCGGGGGAAACACAGATACGCAGTATTTT
TRBJ2-3 | TRBD2 | TRBV20-1 | . | CSASSGRDPSTDTQYF | TGCAGTGCTAGTAGCGGGAGGGACCCTAGCACAGATACGCAGTATTTT
TRBJ1-1 | . | TRBV7-6 | few | CASSLHFGPNTEAFF | TGTGCCAGCAGCTTACACTTCGGCCCAAACACTGAAGCTTTCTTT
TRBJ1-6 | . | TRBV6-1 | . | CASRGVNNSPLHF | TGTGCCAGCAGAGGAGTGAATAATTCACCCCTCCACTTT
TRBJ1-1 | . | TRBV7-2 | few | CASSSDWMNTEAFF | TGTGCCAGCAGCTCAGACTGGATGAACACTGAAGCTTTCTTT
TRBJ1-2 | TRBD1 | TRBV5-4 | . | CASSSPAGGGGYTF | TGTGCCAGCAGCTCCCCCGCAGGGGGTGGCGGCTACACCTTC
TRBJ2-2 | . | TRBV10-3 | . | CAISVKPANTGELFF | TGTGCCATCAGTGTGAAGCCAGCTAACACCGGGGAGCTGTTTTTT
TRBJ1-2 | . | TRBV4-1 | few | CASSRPQGRVNGYTF | TGCGCCAGCAGCCGACCCCAGGGCAGGGTAAATGGCTACACCTTC
TRBJ1-5 | . | TRBV11-2 | few | CASSLTATNQPQHF | TGTGCCAGCAGCTTAACAGCAACCAATCAGCCCCAGCATTTT
TRBJ1-2 | . | TRBV27 | . | CASSLMLGNYGYTF | TGTGCCAGCAGTTTAATGTTGGGAAACTATGGCTACACCTTC
TRBJ1-2 | . | TRBV7-8 | many | CASSLVGTQGGYGYTF | TGTGCCAGCAGCTTAGTAGGGACTCAGGGCGGGTATGGCTACACCTTC
TRBJ2-1 | TRBD2 | TRBV6-2/TRBV6-3 | once | CASSLLAGGGFEQFF | TGTGCCAGCAGTCTACTAGCGGGGGGGGGCTTTGAGCAGTTCTTC
TRBJ2-5 | . | TRBV10-3 | . | CAISESGARGLETQYF | TGTGCCATCAGTGAGTCGGGGGCGCGGGGTCTTGAGACCCAGTACTTC
TRBJ2-7 | TRBD2 | TRBV7-2 | few | CASSFSGGRDEQYF | TGTGCCAGCAGCTTTAGCGGGGGGCGCGACGAGCAGTACTTC
TRBJ1-4 | TRBD1 | TRBV4-3 | few | CASSADLRQGGEKLFF | TGCGCCAGCAGCGCCGATCTTAGACAGGGCGGTGAAAAACTGTTTTTT
TRBJ1-2 | . | TRBV19 | . | CASITTGPRRYTF | TGTGCCAGTATCACTACAGGTCCCAGGCGGTACACCTTC